Following are 16 T cell receptor beta chains from one sample sequenced in a study of long-term antiretroviral therapy in people with HIV. Run at survey level, the immunoSEQ assay was version v3.0. Sequenced by immunoSEQ multiplex PCR; TCRdb stores in-frame clones only, minus some. The data contain over 25,000 clones, almost 95% of them singletons. Here the sequenced sample was unsorted PBMCs, taken just over 7.2 years after starting antiretroviral therapy. Receptor source: a man aged 45-60 years with HIV.

CDR3 nucleotide sequence: TGTGCCAGCAGCGCAACTAGCGGGGTGGCCTACGAGCAGTACTTC. Translated: CASSATSGVAYEQYF. The chain uses TRBV11-2 and TRBJ2-7, with 10 bases aligning to TRBD2. Germline assignment: CDR1 SGHAT and CDR2 FQNNGV. V lost 5 bases, J lost 2 bases, and 6 bases stayed unmatched. This CDR3 is built from 15 residues. The whole variable domain, filled in from reference TRBV11-2 and TRBJ2-7, reads EAGVAQSPRYKIIEKRQSVAFWCNPISGHATLYWYQQILGQGPKLLIQFQNNGVVDDSQLPKDRFSAERLKGVDSTLKIQPAKLEDSAVYLCASSATSGVAYEQYFGPGTRLTVT.

V usage is TRBV6-1 and J usage is TRBJ1-4; 7 nucleotides agree with TRBD1. With V trimmed by 6 bases and J by 4 bases, 5 bases remained unmatched. The CDR3 totals 14 residues. Per germline, CDR1 MNHNS and CDR2 SASEGT. The chain's CDR3 is CASSRGQVNEKLFF. In DNA, the CDR3 is TGTGCCAGCAGCAGAGGACAGGTTAATGAAAAACTGTTTTTT.

The chain is built from TRBV9 and TRBJ2-1; 8 bases are shared with TRBD1. Trimming removed 0 bases from V and 4 bases from J; junction bases left unmatched: 9. CDR3 size: 17 residues. The germline CDR1 and CDR2 sequences are SGDLS and YYNGEE. CDR3 protein: CASSVAVPGQAYNEQFF. DNA of the CDR3: TGTGCCAGCAGCGTAGCAGTTCCGGGACAGGCGTACAATGAGCAGTTCTTC.

The chain links TRBV7-2 to TRBJ1-2; possible D gene TRBD1, 6 bases. Germline V gives CDR1 SGHTA, CDR2 FQGNSA. The ends were cut back, 0 bases at V and 4 bases at J, with 15 bases in the middle. This CDR3 spans 16 amino acids. This CDR3 reads CASSLAKRQARYGYTF. The CDR3 nucleotides are TGTGCCAGCAGCTTAGCGAAGAGACAGGCGCGCTATGGCTACACCTTC.

This sequence joins TRBV15 and TRBJ2-7, with a weak D call TRBD1 (5 bases). The length of the CDR3 is 15 residues. V lost 4 bases to trimming and J lost 2 bases, with 15 bases between them. Looked up from germline, CDR1 is LNHNV and CDR2 is YYDKDF (reference sequence). This CDR3 reads CATSTDLLGPYEQYF. The CDR3 nucleotides read TGTGCCACCAGCACAGATCTCCTGGGGCCCTACGAGCAGTACTTC.

This chain connects TRBV19 to TRBJ2-2, with TRBD1 matching 10 bases. The V segment lost 7 bases and the J segment 7 bases; nucleotides outside the gene matches: 6. The germline V gene has CDR1 LNHDA and CDR2 SQIVND (reference sequence). The CDR3 runs 14 residues. The CDR3 DNA is TGTGCCAGTACAGACAGGGGGCATGACGGGGAGCTGTTTTTT. This codes for CASTDRGHDGELFF.

The chain carries TRBV2 and TRBJ2-2; the match to TRBD2 covers 9 bases. This CDR3 is built from 17 residues. Trimming at V came to 4 bases and at J to 3 bases, leaving 9 bases not matched to a gene. Germline V CDR1 and CDR2: SNHLY, FYNNEI. The DNA of the CDR3 is TGTGCCAGCAGTGGCGGTAGCGGGGGCCTCCACACCGGGGAGCTGTTTTTT. It translates to CASSGGSGGLHTGELFF. The full variable domain, in which reference TRBV2 and TRBJ2-2 provide the parts outside the CDR3, is EPEVTQTPSHQVTQMGQEVILRCVPISNHLYFYWYRQILGQKVEFLVSFYNNEISEKSEIFDDQFSVERPDGSNFTLKIRSTKLEDSAMYFCASSGGSGGLHTGELFFGEGSRLTVL.

This chain joins TRBV19 and TRBJ2-4; D may match TRBD1 or TRBD2 (5 bases each). Trimming removed 7 bases at V and 1 base at J, with 8 bases between. This CDR3 is built from 13 residues. The germline gives CDR1 LNHDA, CDR2 SQIVND (reference sequence). CDR3 in amino acids: CASNEGAKNIQYF. CDR3 sequence (DNA): TGTGCCAGTAATGAGGGGGCCAAAAACATTCAGTACTTC.

The CDR3, as DNA: TGTGCCAGTTATCAGGGAATGAACACTGAAGCTTTCTTT. Encoded protein: CASYQGMNTEAFF. The chain is built from TRBV6-6 and TRBJ1-1, with D perhaps TRBD1 (5 bases). Per germline, CDR1 MNHNY and CDR2 SVGAGI (reference sequence). Trimming took 9 bases from V and 0 from J, leaving 11 bases between them. The CDR3 is made up of 13 amino acids.

The chain couples TRBV6-1 to TRBJ1-5; D unclear. Per the germline V gene, CDR1 is MNHNS and CDR2 is SASEGT. This CDR3 region has 12 residues. Trimming cost V 5 bases and J 1 base, with 3 bases left between them. Here the CDR3 reads CASSRSNQPQHF. As DNA, the CDR3 is TGTGCCAGCAGTAGGAGCAATCAGCCCCAGCATTTT.

The V call is TRBV7-6, the J call TRBJ2-7; possibly TRBD2 for D (5 bases). The CDR3 is 14 residues long. The germline V gene encodes CDR1 SGHVS and CDR2 FNYEAQ. Trimming cost V 1 base and J 4 bases, with 11 bases left between them. The CDR3 coding sequence is TGTGCCAGCAGCTTAGGGAATGGGGAGTACGAGCAGTACTTC. Its translation: CASSLGNGEYEQYF.

The chain couples TRBV18 to TRBJ1-1; 8 nucleotides agree with TRBD1. Per germline, CDR1 KGHSH and CDR2 LQKENI. This CDR3 comprises 13 residues. Trimming removed 7 bases from V and 6 bases from J; junction bases left unmatched: 7. The chain's CDR3 is CASLQGGSPEAFF. CDR3 in DNA: TGTGCCAGCTTACAGGGGGGGAGCCCTGAAGCTTTCTTT.

This chain connects TRBV6-4 to TRBJ2-7; a weak D match, TRBD1 (5 bases). CDR1 and CDR2 (germline): MRHNA, SNTAGT. The CDR3 runs 14 residues. The CDR3, as DNA: TGTCCTACTGGGGCCCAGGTTCCCCCCTACGAGCAGTACTTC. Encoded protein: CPTGAQVPPYEQYF.

This rearrangement joins TRBV28 to TRBJ2-1; no definite D call. This CDR3 spans 12 amino acids. Germline-derived CDR1 and CDR2 are MDHEN and SYDVKM. Trimming removed 8 bases at V and 0 bases at J, with 5 bases between. The CDR3 here is CASRSSYNEQFF. CDR3 DNA sequence: TGTGCCAGCCGTAGCTCCTACAATGAGCAGTTCTTC.

The rearrangement uses TRBV11-2 and TRBJ1-1, with 9 bases fitting TRBD1. V shed 8 bases and J 5 bases; nucleotides not matched to a gene: 15. This CDR3 has 16 residues. Germline lookup yields CDR1 SGHAT and CDR2 FQNNGV. The CDR3 spells CASHVSGGTGTTEAFF. The DNA for the CDR3 is TGTGCCAGCCATGTGTCGGGTGGGACAGGGACGACTGAAGCTTTCTTT.

This clone was observed a few times. V gene TRBV7-4 combines with J gene TRBJ2-3, with 14 bases matching TRBD2. This CDR3 spans 16 amino acids. J gave up 0 bases and V 9 bases, and 5 bases lay outside the gene matches. Germline assignment: CDR1 SGHVT and CDR2 SQSDAQ. CDR3 in amino acids: CARGTSGGFSTDTQYF. CDR3 DNA sequence: TGTGCCAGGGGGACTAGCGGGGGATTTAGCACAGATACGCAGTATTTT.